The entry that follows covers one TCR beta chain sequence. Its specificity is not known. The CDR3 sequence is 13 residues long. V trimming: 7 bases; J trimming: 2 bases; junction bases outside the gene matches: 2. Germline V gene lookup returns CDR1 SEHNR and CDR2 FQNEAQ (reference sequence). TCRdb reprocessed the reads via MiXCR and lists one record per CDR3 protein. The sample lists some 170,000 distinct CDR3 sequences, approximately 18% occurring once. This entry is derived from a study of T cell repertoires in cytomegalovirus infection. Study-wide points: Individuals carrying CMV plus the relevant HLA were identified by cumulative frequency of public TCR beta families.

Sequencing used CD8+ T cells from PBMCs. This clonotype was sampled from a human donor in good health (CMV status not recorded). Some clones in this sample may be carry-over from other donors' samples. This chain connects TRBV7-9 to TRBJ2-7; TRBD1 matches 10 bases. For the CDR3, the DNA is TGTGCCAGCACCGGGACAGGGGCCTACGAGCAGTACTTC. Translated: CASTGTGAYEQYF.